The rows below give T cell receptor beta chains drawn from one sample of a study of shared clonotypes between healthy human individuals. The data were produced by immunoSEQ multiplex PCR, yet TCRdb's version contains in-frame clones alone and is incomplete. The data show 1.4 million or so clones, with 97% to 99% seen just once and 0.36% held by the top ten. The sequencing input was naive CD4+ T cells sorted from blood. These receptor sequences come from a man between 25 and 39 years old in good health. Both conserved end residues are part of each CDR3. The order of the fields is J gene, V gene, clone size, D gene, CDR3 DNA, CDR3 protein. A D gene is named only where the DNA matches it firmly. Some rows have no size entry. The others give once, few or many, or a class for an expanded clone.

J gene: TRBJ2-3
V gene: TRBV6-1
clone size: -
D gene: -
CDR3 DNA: TGTGCCAGCAGTGAATTATGGGGCACAGATACGCAGTATTTT
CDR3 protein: CASSELWGTDTQYF

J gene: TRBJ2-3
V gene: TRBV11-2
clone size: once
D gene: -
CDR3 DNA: TGTGCCAGCAGCTTAGGAGGGGTAGATACGCAGTATTTT
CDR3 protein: CASSLGGVDTQYF

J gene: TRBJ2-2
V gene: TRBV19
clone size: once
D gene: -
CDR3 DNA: TGTGCCAGTATGAGCACGAACACCGGGGAGCTGTTTTTT
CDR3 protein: CASMSTNTGELFF

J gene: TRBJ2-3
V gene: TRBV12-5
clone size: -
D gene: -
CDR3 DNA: TGTGCTAGTGGTTTGGTACTTAGGCAGGGCCCAGATACGCAGTATTTT
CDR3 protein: CASGLVLRQGPDTQYF

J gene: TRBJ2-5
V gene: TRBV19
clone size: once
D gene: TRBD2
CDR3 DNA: TGTGCCAGTAGTATCACCATTAGCGGGAGAGGGGAGACCCAGTACTTC
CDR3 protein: CASSITISGRGETQYF

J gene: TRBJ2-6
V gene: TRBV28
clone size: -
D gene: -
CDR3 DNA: TGTGCCACCCGGAGAGGCTCTGGGGCCAACGTCCTGACTTTC
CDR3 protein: CATRRGSGANVLTF

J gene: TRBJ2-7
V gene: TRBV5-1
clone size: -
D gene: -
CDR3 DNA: TGCGCCAGCAGCTTCTATATAGGAGTGGACGAGCAGTACTTC
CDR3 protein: CASSFYIGVDEQYF

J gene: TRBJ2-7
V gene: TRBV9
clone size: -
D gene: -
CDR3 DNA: TGTGCCAGCAGCGCGATAGCCCGATGGACTCCTCGGAACGAGCAGTACTTC
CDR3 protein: CASSAIARWTPRNEQYF

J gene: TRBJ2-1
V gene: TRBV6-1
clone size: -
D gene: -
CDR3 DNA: TGTGCCAGCAGTTTGGCGGGATCCTCCTACAATGAGCAGTTCTTC
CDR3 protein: CASSLAGSSYNEQFF

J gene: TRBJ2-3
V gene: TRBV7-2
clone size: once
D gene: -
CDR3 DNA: TGTGCCAGCAGCCTTACTATGTATACGCAGTATTTT
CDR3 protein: CASSLTMYTQYF

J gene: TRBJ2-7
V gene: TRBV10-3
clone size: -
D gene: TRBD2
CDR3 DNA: TGTGCCATCAGTGAGTCGTTTTCCCGGACTAGCGGCTCCTACGAGCAGTACTTC
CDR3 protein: CAISESFSRTSGSYEQYF

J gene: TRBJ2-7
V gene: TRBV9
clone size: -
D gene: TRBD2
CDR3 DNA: TGTGCCAGCAGCGTAGGTAGCGGGAGGACGTACGAGCAGTACTTC
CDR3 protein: CASSVGSGRTYEQYF

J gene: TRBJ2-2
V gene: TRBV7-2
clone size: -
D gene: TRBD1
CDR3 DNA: TGTGCCAGCAGCCCCAAAGCCGGGACAGGGAGAACCGGGGAGCTGTTTTTT
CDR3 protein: CASSPKAGTGRTGELFF

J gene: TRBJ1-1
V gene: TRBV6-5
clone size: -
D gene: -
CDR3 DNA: TGTGCCAGCAGTTACCACGGTGAAGCTTTCTTT
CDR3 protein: CASSYHGEAFF

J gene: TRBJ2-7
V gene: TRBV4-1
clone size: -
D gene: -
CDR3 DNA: TGCGCCAGCAGCTCTCCTGGACGGGGCCGCGAGCAGTACTTC
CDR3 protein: CASSSPGRGREQYF

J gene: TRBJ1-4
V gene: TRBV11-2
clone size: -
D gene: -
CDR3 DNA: TGTGCCAGCAGCTTAGGAGGGGCGCTTGAAAAACTGTTTTTT
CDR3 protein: CASSLGGALEKLFF

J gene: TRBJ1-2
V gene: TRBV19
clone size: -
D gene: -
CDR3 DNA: TGTGCCAGTAGTACACAGGGCACCTCTAACTATGGCTACACCTTC
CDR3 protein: CASSTQGTSNYGYTF